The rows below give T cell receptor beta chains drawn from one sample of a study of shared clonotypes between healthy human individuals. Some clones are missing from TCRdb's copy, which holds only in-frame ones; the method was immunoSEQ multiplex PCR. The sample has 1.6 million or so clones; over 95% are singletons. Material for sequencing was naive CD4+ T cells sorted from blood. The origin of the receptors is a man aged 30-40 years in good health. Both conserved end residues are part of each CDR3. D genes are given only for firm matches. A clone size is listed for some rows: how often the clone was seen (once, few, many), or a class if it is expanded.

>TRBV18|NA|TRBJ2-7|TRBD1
TGTGCCAGCTCACCATTGACAGGGGGGCGGGAGCAGTACTTC
CASSPLTGGREQYF
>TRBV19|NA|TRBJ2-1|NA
TGTGCCAGTATTTCGACCGGAGTAGCCTACAATGAGCAGTTCTTC
CASISTGVAYNEQFF
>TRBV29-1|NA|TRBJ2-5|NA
TGCAGCGTTGAGAGGCAGGGACAAGAGACCCAGTACTTC
CSVERQGQETQYF
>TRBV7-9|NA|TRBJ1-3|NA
TGTGCCAGCGTCCGTGGGGACACAAGAAGGAACACCATATATTTT
CASVRGDTRRNTIYF
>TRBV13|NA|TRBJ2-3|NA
TGTGCCAGCAGCTTACGGGGCGACACAGATACACAGTATTTT
CASSLRGDTDTQYF
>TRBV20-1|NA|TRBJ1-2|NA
TGCAGTGCTAGGCCGCGCTATGGCTACACCTTC
CSARPRYGYTF
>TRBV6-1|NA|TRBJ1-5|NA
TGTGCCAGCAGTGAAGATCAGCCCCAGCATTTT
CASSEDQPQHF
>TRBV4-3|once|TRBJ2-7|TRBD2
TGCGCCAGCAGCCAAGCGGGAGGGCTCGAGCAGTACTTC
CASSQAGGLEQYF
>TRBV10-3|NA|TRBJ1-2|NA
TGTGCCATCAGTGAGTCGAGGAACTATGGCTACACCTTC
CAISESRNYGYTF
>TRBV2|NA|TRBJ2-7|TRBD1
TGTGCCAGCAGCCGATGGGGACAGATATACGAGCAGTACTTC
CASSRWGQIYEQYF
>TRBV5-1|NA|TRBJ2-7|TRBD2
TGCGCCAGCAGGGTAGGGACTAGCGGGTACGAGCAGTACTTC
CASRVGTSGYEQYF
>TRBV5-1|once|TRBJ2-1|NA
TGCGCCAGCAGCTTGGGTTATAGGCCATACAATGAGCAGTTCTTC
CASSLGYRPYNEQFF
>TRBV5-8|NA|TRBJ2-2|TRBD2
TGTGCCAGCATCACAAGCGGGGTGCTCACCGGGGAGCTGTTTTTT
CASITSGVLTGELFF
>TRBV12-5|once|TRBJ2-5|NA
TGTGCTAGTGGCTCCGAGGGCGAGACCCAGTACTTC
CASGSEGETQYF
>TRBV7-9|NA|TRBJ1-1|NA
TGTGCCAGCAGCTCACCCTCCACGGGGTCGTACACTGAAGCTTTCTTT
CASSSPSTGSYTEAFF
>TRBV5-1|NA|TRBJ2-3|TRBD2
TGCGCCAGCAGCTTGACTAGCGGGATTCTCACAGATACGCAGTATTTT
CASSLTSGILTDTQYF
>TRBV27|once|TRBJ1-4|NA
TGTGCCAGCAGCCCATTGGGACACCTGGGTGGGGAAAAACTGTTTTTT
CASSPLGHLGGEKLFF
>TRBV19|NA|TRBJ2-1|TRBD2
TGTGCCAGTAGTATAGAAACTAGCGGGACCTACAATGAGCAGTTCTTC
CASSIETSGTYNEQFF
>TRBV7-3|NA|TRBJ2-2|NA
TGTGCCAGCAGCCCCGGGAACACCGGGGAGCTGTTTTTT
CASSPGNTGELFF
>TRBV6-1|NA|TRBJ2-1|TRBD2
TGTGCCAGCAGTTCACTAGCGGGAGGGCCAACGAAGCAGTTCTTC
CASSSLAGGPTKQFF
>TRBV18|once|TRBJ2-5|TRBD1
TGTGCCAGCTCACCACTTGGGACAGGGGGCCGAGAGACCCAGTACTTC
CASSPLGTGGRETQYF
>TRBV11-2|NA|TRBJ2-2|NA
TGTGCCAGCAGCCCCTGGACGGGGCGGAACACCGGGGAGCTGTTTTTT
CASSPWTGRNTGELFF